Following are 22 T cell receptor beta chains from one sample sequenced in a study of cytomegalovirus exposure and HLA in healthy donors. A multiplex PCR was run with 60 Vbeta primers and 13 Jbeta primers. The table came from immunoSEQ multiplex PCR; TCRdb's copy has only in-frame clones and leaves some out. The sample yields around 130,000 clones, 75% to 80% seen once. Source material: PBMCs. The receptor set was obtained from a woman aged 55-70 years in good health and CMV-seronegative.

The chain recombines TRBV2 with TRBJ2-7; 10 nucleotides line up with TRBD2. Trimming removed 7 bases from V and 4 bases from J; junction bases left unmatched: 10. The CDR3 is 15 residues long. From germline, CDR1 is SNHLY and CDR2 FYNNEI. The CDR3 coding sequence is TGTGCCAGCAAACCCGGACTAGCGGTTTATTACGAGCAGTACTTC. Translated: CASKPGLAVYYEQYF. The complete variable domain, with remaining parts taken from reference TRBV2 and TRBJ2-7, reads EPEVTQTPSHQVTQMGQEVILRCVPISNHLYFYWYRQILGQKVEFLVSFYNNEISEKSEIFDDQFSVERPDGSNFTLKIRSTKLEDSAMYFCASKPGLAVYYEQYFGPGTRLTVT.

As to this clone: One end of the junction fails to match germline, which may point to a read error. The chain is built from TRBV7-7 and TRBJ2-7; tentative D call: TRBD1 (7 bases). CDR3 length: 14 residues. Germline V gene lookup returns CDR1 SSHAT and CDR2 FNYEAQ (reference sequence). The CDR3 sequence: CASSRGGTDYEQYF. The CDR3 region has the DNA TGTGCTAGCAGCAGGGGCGGGACAGACTACGAGCAGTACTTC.

This chain uses TRBV29-1 with TRBJ2-2; D gene ambiguous. Trimming cost V 4 bases and J 3 bases, with 9 bases left between them. This CDR3 comprises 13 residues. Germline CDR1 and CDR2: SQVTM and ANQGSEA. CDR3 coding DNA: TGCAGCGTTGGTTTGGCCTACACCGGGGAGCTGTTTTTT. This sequence encodes CSVGLAYTGELFF.

The V gene is TRBV6-5, the J gene TRBJ2-5, with D tentatively TRBD2 (5 bases). CDR1 and CDR2 from the germline V gene are MNHEY and SVGAGI. This CDR3 contains 12 residues. Trimming left V 8 bases short and J 4 bases short, with 11 bases between. The CDR3 loop is CASRTPGETQYF. In DNA, the CDR3 is TGTGCCAGCCGGACTCCGGGAGAGACCCAGTACTTC.

This clone was seen a handful of times. The identical CDR3 is also encoded by other nucleotide sequences in the sample. The V gene is TRBV11-2, the J gene TRBJ2-7, with TRBD2 matching 10 bases. Germline values: CDR1 SGHAT, CDR2 FQNNGV. V dropped 1 base and J dropped 0; count of bases not matched to a gene: 6. The CDR3 loop spans 17 amino acids. For the CDR3, the DNA is TGTGCCAGCAGCTTAGGACCCACTAGCGGGAACTCCTACGAGCAGTACTTC. Translation gives CASSLGPTSGNSYEQYF.

The chain joins TRBV7-2 to TRBJ2-5, with D perhaps TRBD1 (6 bases). Germline V CDR1 and CDR2: SGHTA, FQGNSA. This CDR3 has 15 amino acids. The ends were cut back, 3 bases at V and 2 bases at J, with 13 bases in the middle. The CDR3 loop is CASSLSGGPQETQYF. The CDR3 DNA follows: TGTGCCAGCAGCTTGAGTGGGGGCCCGCAAGAGACCCAGTACTTC.

The CDR3 loop reads CASSPLREPNEKLFF. The CDR3 DNA is TGTGCCAGCTCACCACTTAGAGAACCTAATGAAAAACTGTTTTTT. The genes are TRBV18 and TRBJ1-4; D gene uncertain. V lost 1 base and J lost 3, with 9 bases in between. This CDR3 has 15 amino acids. The germline gives CDR1 KGHSH, CDR2 LQKENI.

This chain joins TRBV9 and TRBJ1-2; the D gene is possibly TRBD1 (5 bases). Between the trimmed V and J ends, which lost 0 bases and 3 bases, there was a span of 12 bases. CDR1 and CDR2 from the germline V gene are SGDLS and YYNGEE. The CDR3 runs 15 residues. The CDR3 region has the DNA TGTGCCAGCAGCGTAGGTTGGGGGGGGGACTATGGCTACACCTTC. Translation gives CASSVGWGGDYGYTF.

The chain joins TRBV6-1 to TRBJ1-4; D is possibly TRBD1 (5 bases). The CDR3 is 15 residues long. Germline V gene sequence: CDR1 MNHNS, CDR2 SASEGT. Trimming pared 6 bases from V and 5 bases from J, leaving 16 bases between. The CDR3 is CASSLTAYGNEKLFF. CDR3 in DNA: TGTGCCAGCAGCTTGACAGCATATGGCAATGAAAAACTGTTTTTT.

This clone was seen a few times. This chain joins TRBV28 and TRBJ2-7; TRBD1 aligns across 8 bases. The CDR3 contains 15 residues. CDR1 is MDHEN and CDR2 is SYDVKM in the germline V gene. The V segment lost 6 bases and the J segment 6 bases; nucleotides outside the gene matches: 13. CDR3 DNA: TGTGCCAGCAGGACAGCGGACAGGGATTGGGTCGAGCAGTACTTC. It is translated as CASRTADRDWVEQYF.

The J gene is TRBJ1-4, the V gene TRBV5-1; no firm D call. The V end was cut by 0 bases, the J end by 8 bases, with 20 bases between. The CDR3 covers 17 residues. The germline gives CDR1 SGHRS, CDR2 YFSETQ. The CDR3 nucleotides read TGCGCCAGCAGCTTGGTCCCCGAGAGGGTCCGATGGGAAAAACTGTTTTTT. Translating gives CASSLVPERVRWEKLFF. The entire variable domain, with the rest obtained from reference TRBV5-1 and TRBJ1-4, is as follows: KAGVTQTPRYLIKTRGQQVTLSCSPISGHRSVSWYQQTPGQGLQFLFEYFSETQRNKGNFPGRFSGRQFSNSRSEMNVSTLELGDSALYLCASSLVPERVRWEKLFFGSGTQLSVL.

This clone was seen only once. This sequence joins TRBV5-8 and TRBJ2-7, with 9 bases fitting TRBD1. The V segment lost 9 bases and the J segment 4 bases; nucleotides outside the gene matches: 11. Per germline, CDR1 SGHTS and CDR2 YDEGEE. This CDR3 is 14 amino acids long. CDR3 residues: CATTQQGTGYEQYF. The CDR3 DNA follows: TGTGCCACCACCCAGCAAGGGACAGGGTACGAGCAGTACTTC.

This clone was counted only a few times. This chain links TRBV30 with TRBJ1-5; possible D gene TRBD1, 5 bases. The CDR3 length is 13 residues. CDR1 and CDR2 (germline): GTSNPN, SVGIG (reference sequence). Trimming stripped 3 bases from V and 6 bases from J, with 12 bases between. In DNA, the CDR3 is TGTGCCTGGAGGTCCCCAGGGTCTCAGCCCCAGCATTTT. It yields the protein CAWRSPGSQPQHF.

This clone has just one count. The chain uses TRBV2 and TRBJ1-1, with TRBD1 identical over 7 bases. The CDR3 spans 12 residues. CDR1 SNHLY and CDR2 FYNNEI come from the germline V gene. Losses at the gene ends were 3 bases for V and 9 bases for J; bases not matched to a gene: 4. CDR3 nucleotides: TGTGCCAGCAGTGAGGACAGGCGGAAAGCTTTCTTT. As protein: CASSEDRRKAFF.

This chain connects TRBV2 to TRBJ1-2, with 7 bases fitting TRBD1. The V gene's germline CDR1 is SNHLY and CDR2 FYNNEI. V lost 5 bases and J lost 4; bases outside the gene matches: 7. The CDR3 covers 14 residues. The CDR3 DNA sequence: TGTGCCAGCAGTACCACAGGGGTCGGCTATGGCTACACCTTC. Residues: CASSTTGVGYGYTF.

This rearrangement joins TRBV6-5 to TRBJ1-4, with a weak D call TRBD1 (6 bases). CDR1 is MNHEY, CDR2 SVGAGI, per germline. V dropped 4 bases and J dropped 8 bases, with 17 bases sitting between them. The length of the CDR3 is 15 residues. The CDR3 DNA reads as TGTGCCAGCAGTTCGCCGGGACAAAAGGAAGAAAAACTGTTTTTT. It is translated as CASSSPGQKEEKLFF.

The rearrangement links TRBV18 to TRBJ1-1; D ambiguous. The V end was cut by 4 bases, the J end by 0 bases, with 9 bases between. The CDR3 has 14 residues. CDR1 is KGHSH, CDR2 LQKENI, per germline. Here the CDR3 reads CASSQQPMNTEAFF. The CDR3 DNA reads as TGTGCCAGCTCACAACAGCCTATGAACACTGAAGCTTTCTTT.

This chain links TRBV5-1 with TRBJ2-7; the match to TRBD1 covers 9 bases. V shed 4 bases and J 0 bases; nucleotides not matched to a gene: 8. This CDR3 is 16 amino acids long. Germline-derived CDR1 and CDR2 are SGHRS and YFSETQ. The CDR3 region has the DNA TGCGCCAGCAGCGCAACCGGGACAGGGAGCTCCTACGAGCAGTACTTC. Amino acids: CASSATGTGSSYEQYF.

The chain employs TRBV6-1 and TRBJ2-7; 8 nucleotides match TRBD2. The CDR3 has 12 amino acids. Germline lookup yields CDR1 MNHNS and CDR2 SASEGT. V trimming: 8 bases; J trimming: 2 bases; junction bases outside the gene matches: 2. CDR3 sequence (DNA): TGTGCCAGCGTGGGACTAGCCTACGAGCAGTACTTC. This encodes CASVGLAYEQYF.

The chain uses TRBV28 and TRBJ2-7; 8 bases fit TRBD1. The CDR3 is 17 residues long. After removal of 3 bases from V and 3 bases from J, the junction contained 13 bases not matched to a gene. Germline V gene lookup returns CDR1 MDHEN and CDR2 SYDVKM. The CDR3 DNA reads TGTGCCAGCAGTTTCGATAGGTGGGGGACAGGCGACTACGAGCAGTACTTC. Residues: CASSFDRWGTGDYEQYF.

V usage is TRBV5-1 and J usage is TRBJ1-1, with D tentatively TRBD1 (5 bases). CDR3 length: 13 residues. Germline loops: CDR1 SGHRS, CDR2 YFSETQ. V was trimmed by 9 bases and J by 0 bases, leaving 12 bases between them. CDR3 sequence: CATREGLNTEAFF. CDR3 nucleotides: TGCGCCACCCGGGAGGGACTGAACACTGAAGCTTTCTTT.

This sequence joins TRBV19 and TRBJ1-1, with a tentative D call TRBD1 (6 bases). The germline V and J ends were trimmed by 7 bases and 5 bases, with 23 bases remaining between them. CDR3 size: 16 residues. Germline loops: CDR1 LNHDA, CDR2 SQIVND (reference sequence). CDR3 region: CASTNFRTGLGTEAFF. CDR3 sequence (DNA): TGTGCCAGTACTAACTTCAGAACAGGGTTGGGGACTGAAGCTTTCTTT.